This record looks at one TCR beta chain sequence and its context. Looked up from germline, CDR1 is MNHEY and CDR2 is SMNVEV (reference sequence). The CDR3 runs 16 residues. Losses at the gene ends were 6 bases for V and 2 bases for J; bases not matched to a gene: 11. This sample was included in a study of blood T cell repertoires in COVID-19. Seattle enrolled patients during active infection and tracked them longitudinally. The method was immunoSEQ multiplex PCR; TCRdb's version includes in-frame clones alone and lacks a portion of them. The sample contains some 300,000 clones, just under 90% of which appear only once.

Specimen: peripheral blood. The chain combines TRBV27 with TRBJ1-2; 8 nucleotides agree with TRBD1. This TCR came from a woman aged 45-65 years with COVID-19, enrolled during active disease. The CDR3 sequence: CASSRQGRSINYGYTF. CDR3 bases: TGTGCCAGCAGCCGACAGGGGAGGTCTATAAACTATGGCTACACCTTC.